Sequencing of this T cell receptor beta chain was carried out in a study of OX40 agonist ivuxolimab in advanced cancers. Germline-derived CDR1 and CDR2 are LNHDA and SQIVND (reference sequence). This CDR3 comprises 14 residues. J lost 4 bases, V lost 5 bases, and 5 bases had no gene match. Profiling relied on immunoSEQ multiplex PCR, and the TCRdb table lists in-frame clones only, not all of them. The table includes about 40,000 clones, about 78% detected once. The chain joins TRBV19 to TRBJ2-7; TRBD1 matches 10 bases. The sequence was obtained from an adult with an advanced solid tumor such as melanoma, head and neck, liver or kidney cancer. Sequences were derived from CD4+ or CD8+ T cells sorted from blood, sampled in a trial of the OX40 agonist ivuxolimab. The CDR3 protein is CASSPRQGAYEQYF. The CDR3 DNA is TGTGCCAGTAGTCCCCGACAGGGGGCTTACGAGCAGTACTTC.